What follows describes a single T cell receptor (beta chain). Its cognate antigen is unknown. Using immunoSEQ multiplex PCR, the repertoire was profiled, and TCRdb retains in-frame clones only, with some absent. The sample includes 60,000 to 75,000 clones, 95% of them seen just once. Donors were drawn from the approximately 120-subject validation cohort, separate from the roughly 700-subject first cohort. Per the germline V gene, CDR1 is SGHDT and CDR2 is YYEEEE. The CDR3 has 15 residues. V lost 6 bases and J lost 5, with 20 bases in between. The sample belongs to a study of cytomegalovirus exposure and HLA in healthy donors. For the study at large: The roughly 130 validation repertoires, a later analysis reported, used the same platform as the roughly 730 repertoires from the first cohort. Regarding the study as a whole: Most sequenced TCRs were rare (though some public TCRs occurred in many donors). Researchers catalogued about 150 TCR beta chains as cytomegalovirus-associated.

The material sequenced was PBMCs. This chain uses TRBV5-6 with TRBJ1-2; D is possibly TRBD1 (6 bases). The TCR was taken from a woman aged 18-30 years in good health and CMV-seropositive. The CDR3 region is CASTFRGATGYGYTF. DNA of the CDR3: TGTGCCAGCACCTTCAGGGGAGCTACGGGGTATGGCTACACCTTC.